The 11 T cell receptor beta chains listed next were all sequenced from one sample in a study of T cell changes during pregnancy in multiple sclerosis. Assay used: immunoSEQ multiplex PCR; TCRdb lists only in-frame clones, some missing. Among 75,000 to 95,000 clones listed, around 92% were seen once. The sequencing used peripheral blood, collected after pregnancy. All receptors derive from a female donor with multiple sclerosis, enrolled in a pregnancy study.

This chain's CDR3 is CASSVGQGGNAGELFF. CDR3 DNA sequence: TGTGCCAGCAGCGTGGGACAGGGTGGGAATGCCGGGGAGCTGTTTTTT. The chain employs TRBV9 and TRBJ2-2; 9 nucleotides match TRBD1. V lost 2 bases to trimming and J lost 6 bases; unmatched junction nucleotides: 8. The CDR3 is 16 amino acids. Germline loops: CDR1 SGDLS, CDR2 YYNGEE.

This sequence joins TRBV7-8 and TRBJ2-5; TRBD2 agrees at 9 bases. J lost 4 bases, V lost 6 bases, and 15 bases had no gene match. Germline CDR1 reads SGHVS; CDR2 reads FQNEAQ. The CDR3 length is 17 residues. The CDR3 is CASRKEAGGPYGETQYF. The CDR3 coding sequence is TGTGCCAGCAGGAAGGAGGCGGGGGGGCCCTATGGAGAGACCCAGTACTTC.

This clone was counted between two and nine times. The chain employs TRBV5-1 and TRBJ1-1, with a tentative D call TRBD1 (5 bases). The germline V and J ends were trimmed by 0 bases and 3 bases, with 9 bases remaining between them. Germline CDR1 is SGHRS and CDR2 is YFSETQ. The CDR3 totals 14 residues. DNA for the CDR3: TGCGCCAGCAGCTTGGGATGGGGGGACACTGAAGCTTTCTTT. It encodes CASSLGWGDTEAFF.

The chain employs TRBV5-6 and TRBJ2-6; unclear D gene. The CDR3 length is 15 residues. Between the trimmed V and J ends, which lost 0 bases and 0 bases, there was a span of 4 bases. Germline CDR1 is SGHDT and CDR2 is YYEEEE. The CDR3 region has the DNA TGTGCCAGCAGCTTGGGGCTCTCTGGGGCCAACGTCCTGACTTTC. This gives the protein CASSLGLSGANVLTF.

The chain employs TRBV7-2 and TRBJ1-5; TRBD1 matches at 9 bases. CDR3 size: 13 residues. Germline loops: CDR1 SGHTA, CDR2 FQGNSA. V gave up 5 bases and J gave up 5 bases; unmatched junction bases: 1. The CDR3 here is CASSRQGDQPQHF. The CDR3 DNA reads as TGTGCCAGCAGCCGACAGGGGGATCAGCCCCAGCATTTT. Using reference TRBV7-2 and TRBJ1-5 for the parts outside the CDR3, the full variable domain is GAGVSQSPSNKVTEKGKDVELRCDPISGHTALYWYRQSLGQGLEFLIYFQGNSAPDKSGLPSDRFSAERTGGSVSTLTIQRTQQEDSAVYLCASSRQGDQPQHFGDGTRLSIL.

V and J are TRBV27 and TRBJ1-2; the D is unclear. Trimming cost V 5 bases and J 2 bases, with 15 bases left between them. There are 15 residues in the CDR3. Germline V gene data show CDR1 as MNHEY and CDR2 as SMNVEV (reference sequence). The CDR3 sequence: CASSTQRTGNYGYTF. The CDR3 nucleotides read TGTGCCAGCAGTACCCAGCGGACGGGCAACTATGGCTACACCTTC.

This chain connects TRBV30 to TRBJ2-3; 7 bases map to TRBD2. The CDR3 extends over 16 amino acids. V shed 5 bases, J shed 6 bases, and the junction held 17 bases outside the gene matches. The germline CDR1 and CDR2 sequences are GTSNPN and SVGIG (reference sequence). DNA of the CDR3: TGTGCCTGGTCCTGGGCGGGGGATTTTATGGTGGATACGCAGTATTTT. Its protein product is CAWSWAGDFMVDTQYF.

This clone was detected only once. This rearrangement joins TRBV19 to TRBJ1-1; the D is unclear. Looked up from germline, CDR1 is LNHDA and CDR2 is SQIVND (reference sequence). With 6 bases removed from V and 3 bases from J, the gap between germline ends came to 5 bases. CDR3 length equals 11 residues. In nucleotides, the CDR3 is TGTGCCAGTAGCACAGACACTGAAGCTTTCTTT. It is translated as CASSTDTEAFF.

Only a few counts were recorded for this clone. The genes are TRBV9 and TRBJ2-1; a weak D match, TRBD1 (6 bases). There are 17 residues in the CDR3. Germline CDR1 reads SGDLS; CDR2 reads YYNGEE. V was shortened by 0 bases and J by 4 bases, with 17 bases between the two germline ends. The CDR3 DNA reads TGTGCCAGCAGCGTAGGAGTAGGGGGAGATCCATACAATGAGCAGTTCTTC. This gives the protein CASSVGVGGDPYNEQFF.

V usage is TRBV5-1 and J usage is TRBJ2-5; D possibly corresponds to TRBD2 (5 bases). The CDR3 length is 14 residues. V was trimmed by 4 bases and J by 3 bases, leaving 13 bases between them. Looked up from germline, CDR1 is SGHRS and CDR2 is YFSETQ. This CDR3 is CASSPAVRKETQYF. CDR3 bases: TGCGCCAGCAGCCCAGCGGTGCGGAAAGAGACCCAGTACTTC.

This clone showed up just once. The CDR3 bases are TGTGCCAGCAGCGGACCTCTAGCGGGAGCAATCAATGAGCAGTTCTTC. Protein sequence: CASSGPLAGAINEQFF. The chain links TRBV9 to TRBJ2-1; 10 nucleotides align to TRBD2. Trimming removed 3 bases from V and 6 bases from J; junction bases left unmatched: 9. Per the germline V gene, CDR1 is SGDLS and CDR2 is YYNGEE. This CDR3 is built from 16 residues.